Detailed here is one T cell receptor (beta chain). The junction had 7 bases not matched to a gene; V was cut back by 5 bases and J by 1 base. Per germline, CDR1 MDHEN and CDR2 SYDVKM. The CDR3 contains 15 residues. MiXCR, applied by TCRdb to the RT-PCR reads, yields one record per CDR3 protein. The top ten hold 7.6% of the sample, which has roughly 630,000 distinct CDR3 sequences, less than 15% seen once. The record originates from a study of response to subunit inactivated influenza vaccine. V and J are TRBV28 and TRBJ1-1; 7 nucleotides match TRBD1. The source is a man aged 45-65 years who received an inactivated influenza vaccine. Sequences were derived from PBMCs from blood, sampled around 15 days before vaccination. CDR3 sequence: CASSPPTGQNTEAFF. CDR3 sequence (DNA): TGTGCCAGCAGTCCGCCGACAGGGCAGAACACTGAAGCTTTCTTT.